This TCR beta chain was profiled in a study of blood T cell repertoires in COVID-19 (dated by TCRdb to about 2020). Broadly, across the study: Collaborator samples came from the United States, Italy and Spain and covered acute and convalescent phases of COVID-19. The prospective study material was composed of cDNA or gDNA derived from T cells, B-cell-depleted T cells, or PBMCs. Subjects who had been exposed to COVID-19, were actively infected with it, or had recovered from it provided the deeply sampled blood TCRbeta repertoires that made up the dataset. A freely available public database, intended as a resource for researchers studying the immune response to SARS-CoV-2, is where the repertoires were released. Samples were obtained from the ongoing ImmuneRACE study (first 160 participants) and from 1,254 subjects provided by 6 global collaborators. A de-identified subject ID, COVID-19 status, age in years and sex were almost always included in the sample metadata. Where available, HLA class I and class II types were taken from metadata supplied by the sample provider and were not determined by assay-based typing.

Notes on this clone: Its antigen is not yet known. The record has no base qualities; no much larger clone is one base away. Distinct nucleotide sequences in the sample also encode this CDR3.

V gives up 0 bases and J gives up 1 base, and the segment between their germline ends measures 6 bases. Measured from the cysteine to the phenylalanine, the CDR3 is 14 residues long. Only CDR3 DNA remains: 42 bases, in frame from the first base. The germline V gene gives CDR1 as MNHEY and CDR2 as SVGAGI. TCRbeta CDR3 regions were amplified from genomic DNA using the immunoSEQ Assay, a bias-controlled multiplex PCR. The source study handled its data this way. Nucleated cell counts per sample were estimated from amplification of reference gene primers within the assay. To quantify the absolute abundance of each unique TCRbeta CDR3 rearrangement, sequence reads were collapsed and filtered. For each sample, productive Simpson clonality was calculated as the square root of Simpson's diversity index across productive rearrangements. TCRdb holds this immuneACCESS table with in-frame rearrangements only. Some clones are missing; in checked studies, unresolved V genes explain under half, and the rest has no known cause. That table furnishes V, J and clone size, whereas the DNA furnished D and trimming. The sample table records 200,000 to 250,000 clones; under 90% of these occur just once. The ten top clones hold roughly 1.8% of the sample.

Enrolling through a virtual design, the prospective study's participants ranged in age from about 18 to 89 years and lived across roughly 23 United States geographic areas. To assign participants to cohorts, the prospective study relied on clinical history that participants themselves reported in a screening survey and a study questionnaire. Recovered participants in ImmuneRACE Cohort 3 were defined by two consecutive negative NP/OP PCR tests, clearance by a healthcare professional, or resolution of symptoms. In the prospective study, whole blood, serum and a nasopharyngeal or oropharyngeal swab were collected from each participant by mobile phlebotomists. Additional blood draws and questionnaires over an approximately 2-month period could optionally be provided by prospective study participants. Before DNA extraction, blood samples from the prospective study were shipped at room temperature or frozen.

Overall study results and their limits: How much clinical and demographic metadata was included differed by source and by participant, and the metadata was provided uncurated.

The sequence was collected from a man aged 55 to 70 who had recovered from COVID-19. This sequence uses TRBV6-5 and TRBJ1-1; the D region possibly corresponds to TRBD1 (5 bases align). The sample taken for sequencing was PBMCs or T cells enriched from blood (not recorded which). This receptor has the CDR3 CASSYSTGNTEAFF. The DNA reads as follows: TGTGCCAGCAGTTACTCAACAGGGAACACTGAAGCTTTCTTT.